These 14 T cell receptor beta chains were sequenced from one sample in a study of T cells in Graves' hyperthyroidism and ophthalmopathy. RNA transcripts served as the template for amplifying TCR beta CDR3 regions. With the HTBI primer set, the TCR CDR3 went through a first round of RT-PCR. From the multiplex PCR reads, TCRdb called clonotypes with MiXCR, one entry per CDR3 protein. The sample has hundreds of thousands of distinct CDR3 sequences; about 14% are singletons. The sequencing input was blood. These receptors were obtained from a man aged 50-60 years with Graves' ophthalmopathy.

As concerns this clonotype: A read error may explain this, as a much larger clone is one base away. The chain is built from TRBV2 and TRBJ2-7, with TRBD1 identical over 11 bases. The CDR3 runs to 15 residues. V lost 6 bases and J lost 7; bases outside the gene matches: 11. Germline V lookup: CDR1 SNHLY, CDR2 FYNNEI. CDR3 amino acids: CASRPPGQGVSEQYF. CDR3 DNA sequence: TGTGCCAGCAGGCCTCCGGGACAGGGGGTGTCTGAGCAGTACTTC.

This clonotype was recorded many times. The rearrangement links TRBV18 to TRBJ1-2, with a weak D call TRBD1 (5 bases). This CDR3 comprises 13 residues. Trimming cost V 1 base and J 10 bases, with 13 bases left between them. Germline V CDR1 and CDR2: KGHSH, LQKENI. Here the CDR3 reads CASSPLGQGYYTF. The CDR3 DNA sequence: TGTGCCAGCTCACCACTCGGGCAGGGTTACTACACCTTC.

V and J are TRBV29-1 and TRBJ1-3, with 8 bases aligning to TRBD1. This CDR3 comprises 14 residues. CDR1 and CDR2 from the germline V gene are SQVTM and ANQGSEA. The V and J ends lost 7 bases and 3 bases, in that order; junction bases with no gene match: 8. CDR3: CSANGQGGGNTIYF. The CDR3 DNA sequence: TGCAGCGCTAACGGACAGGGTGGTGGAAACACCATATATTTT.

The CDR3 sequence: CASSSDIYEQYF. The DNA for the CDR3 is TGTGCCAGCAGTTCTGACATCTACGAGCAGTACTTC. The chain has TRBV12-3 or TRBV12-4 and TRBJ2-7; D is ambiguous. CDR3 size: 12 residues. Deletions cut 4 bases from V and 3 bases from J, with 7 bases between.

The chain joins TRBV29-1 to TRBJ2-1; TRBD1 might be the D (6 bases). Trimming pared 4 bases from V and 4 bases from J, leaving 11 bases between. Germline CDR1 and CDR2: SQVTM and ANQGSEA. The CDR3 is 13 amino acids. The CDR3 DNA is TGCAGCGTTGGGTCGGACAGTTACAATGAGCAGTTCTTC. This encodes CSVGSDSYNEQFF.

Only a few counts were recorded for this clonotype. The rearrangement links TRBV6-7 to TRBJ2-1; the D gene is possibly TRBD2 (5 bases). TRBV6-7 counts as an open reading frame of uncertain function. With 10 bases removed from V and 0 bases from J, the gap between germline ends came to 10 bases. The CDR3 sequence is 13 residues long. As DNA, the CDR3 is TGTGCCACACTGGGGAGCTCCTACAATGAGCAGTTCTTC. Protein product: CATLGSSYNEQFF.

Many counts were recorded for this clonotype. V is TRBV20-1 and J is TRBJ2-7, with 13 bases that match TRBD2. The CDR3 is 18 amino acids. In germline, CDR1 is DFQATT, CDR2 SNEGSKA (reference sequence). V trimming: 5 bases; J trimming: 3 bases; junction bases outside the gene matches: 16. The CDR3 spells CSASPPGLAGRWGYEQYF. CDR3 nucleotide sequence: TGCAGTGCTTCCCCTCCGGGACTAGCGGGAAGGTGGGGCTACGAGCAGTACTTC.

The table lists this clonotype with many counts. The chain couples TRBV6-1 to TRBJ2-1; 11 bases align to TRBD2. Germline values: CDR1 MNHNS, CDR2 SASEGT. Trimming cost V 8 bases and J 4 bases; bases outside gene matches: 7. CDR3 length equals 15 residues. CDR3 amino acids: CASAPTSGGYNEQFF. The CDR3 DNA is TGTGCCAGCGCCCCCACTAGCGGGGGTTACAATGAGCAGTTCTTC.

This clonotype was found a few times. The chain is built from TRBV10-2 and TRBJ2-5; TRBD2 matches 10 bases. The length of the CDR3 is 16 residues. With 5 bases clipped from V and 9 bases from J, the junction kept 15 bases outside the gene matches. Germline CDR1 and CDR2: WSHSY and SAAADI. CDR3 sequence (DNA): TGCGCCAGCAGTCGTTTGCAAAGCGGGAGGGCCCTGGCCCAGTACTTC. Translation gives CASSRLQSGRALAQYF.

This clonotype was observed at least ten times. The chain has TRBV2 and TRBJ1-5; D call uncertain. Trimming took 4 bases from V and 7 from J, leaving 14 bases between them. The CDR3 contains 14 residues. Germline CDR1 is SNHLY and CDR2 is FYNNEI. The CDR3 sequence: CASSAGNLEQPQHF. CDR3 DNA: TGTGCCAGCAGTGCAGGTAATCTAGAACAGCCCCAGCATTTT.

The table lists this clonotype with many counts. V usage is TRBV12-3 or TRBV12-4 and J usage is TRBJ2-1, with 8 nucleotides matching TRBD2. With V trimmed by 4 bases and J by 7 bases, 9 bases remained unmatched. CDR3 length equals 15 residues. The CDR3 DNA reads TGTGCCAGCAGTTCAAGCGGGAGTGGTGCGAATGAGCAGTTCTTC. It encodes CASSSSGSGANEQFF.

This chain uses TRBV4-1 with TRBJ1-6; 7 bases agree with TRBD1. The CDR3 consists of 16 residues. V shed 1 base, J shed 7 bases, and the junction held 7 bases outside the gene matches. Germline lookup yields CDR1 MGHRA and CDR2 YSYEKL. The CDR3 protein is CASSQGGQRMNSPLHF. The CDR3 coding sequence is TGCGCCAGCAGCCAAGGGGGACAGCGAATGAATTCACCCCTCCACTTT.

Points on this clonotype: This clone may be a read error of a much larger clone one base away. V gene TRBV10-3 combines with J gene TRBJ2-7; 13 bases line up with TRBD2. Germline CDR1 ENHRY, CDR2 SYGVKD. The CDR3 runs 14 residues. V was pared by 6 bases and J by 7 bases, with 6 bases of the junction left unmatched. CDR3 coding DNA: TGTGCCATCAGAGGACTAGCGGGAGTTTCTGAGCAGTACTTC. As protein: CAIRGLAGVSEQYF.

This clonotype was observed at least ten times. The rearrangement uses TRBV19 and TRBJ1-2, with a tentative D call TRBD1 (5 bases). Germline assignment: CDR1 LNHDA and CDR2 SQIVND (reference sequence). With 5 bases removed from V and 3 bases from J, the gap between germline ends came to 10 bases. The CDR3 covers 13 residues. The CDR3 here is CASSDDRYYGYTF. The DNA of the CDR3 is TGTGCCAGTAGTGACGACAGATACTATGGCTACACCTTC.